The T cell receptor (beta chain) described here comes from a study of blood T cells in healthy people across ages. Next came a second PCR, run for roughly 6 to 11 cycles, which used a sample-barcoded 5' primer along with a J-beta primer mix. TCRdb used MiXCR to reprocess the 5' RACE reads, holding one entry per CDR3 protein. The sample has some 900,000 distinct CDR3 sequences; around 49% are singletons. CDR3 length: 16 residues. Material: blood. This TCR was sampled from a man younger than 40 in good health. The J gene is TRBJ2-1, the V gene TRBV12-3 or TRBV12-4; D possibly corresponds to TRBD2 (5 bases). The J call may be mistaken, given a closer DNA end match to TRBJ2-7. CDR3 sequence reads: CASSFPTSAFYNEQYF. In DNA, the CDR3 is TGTGCCAGCAGTTTCCCTACTAGTGCCTTTTACAATGAGCAGTACTTC.